Following are 7 T cell receptor beta chains from one sample sequenced in a study of OX40 agonist ivuxolimab in advanced cancers. The table came from immunoSEQ multiplex PCR; TCRdb's copy has only in-frame clones and leaves some out. In the table there are 85,000 to 100,000 clones, approximately 90% of which are singletons. The sample was CD4+ or CD8+ T cells sorted from blood, taken in a trial of the OX40 agonist ivuxolimab. The source is an adult with an advanced solid tumor such as melanoma, head and neck, liver or kidney cancer.

This sequence joins TRBV7-2 and TRBJ2-3; D might be TRBD2 (6 bases). The CDR3 has 15 amino acids. Trimming cost V 6 bases and J 0 bases, with 13 bases left between them. The germline V gene encodes CDR1 SGHTA and CDR2 FQGNSA. CDR3 in amino acids: CASRPVGTSTDTQYF. DNA of the CDR3: TGTGCCAGCAGACCAGTGGGGACTAGCACAGATACGCAGTATTTT. Full variable domain (remainder filled in from reference TRBV7-2 and TRBJ2-3): GAGVSQSPSNKVTEKGKDVELRCDPISGHTALYWYRQSLGQGLEFLIYFQGNSAPDKSGLPSDRFSAERTGGSVSTLTIQRTQQEDSAVYLCASRPVGTSTDTQYFGPGTRLTVL.

The V gene is TRBV28, the J gene TRBJ1-4, with TRBD1 matching 7 bases. This CDR3 is built from 13 residues. The germline CDR1 and CDR2 sequences are MDHEN and SYDVKM. Germline trimming cut 9 bases from V and 4 bases from J; bases unmatched to any gene: 5. DNA for the CDR3: TGTGCCAGTTCGGGACAGCATAATGAAAAACTGTTTTTT. This codes for CASSGQHNEKLFF.

The gene calls are TRBV4-3 and TRBJ2-3; D is perhaps TRBD1 (6 bases). Per the germline V gene, CDR1 is LGHNA and CDR2 is YSLEER. There are 21 residues in the CDR3. The ends were cut back, 3 bases at V and 0 bases at J, with 28 bases in the middle. The CDR3 protein is CASSHGLLPIKQGLSTDTQYF. CDR3 nucleotide sequence: TGCGCCAGCAGCCACGGGCTCTTACCCATCAAGCAGGGGTTAAGCACAGATACGCAGTATTTT.

The chain employs TRBV7-2 and TRBJ1-5, with D unresolved. Germline values: CDR1 SGHTA, CDR2 FQGNSA. The V gene lost 5 bases and the J gene lost 2 bases, with 10 bases spanning the gap. CDR3 length: 14 residues. The DNA for the CDR3 is TGTGCCAGCAGCCAAATGTCGGGCAATCAGCCCCAGCATTTT. Protein: CASSQMSGNQPQHF.

The gene calls are TRBV6-6 and TRBJ2-5, with D uncertain. The V end was cut by 5 bases, the J end by 4 bases, with 8 bases between. CDR1 is MNHNY, CDR2 SVGAGI, per germline (reference sequence). The CDR3 has 12 amino acids. Here the CDR3 DNA reads TGTGCCAGCAGTCTCAGTGGAGAGACCCAGTACTTC. Residues: CASSLSGETQYF.

The chain joins TRBV7-6 to TRBJ2-3; perhaps D is TRBD1 or TRBD2 (6 bases each). V was clipped by 5 bases and J by 1 base, with 13 bases between them. The CDR3 is 15 amino acids. In germline, CDR1 is SGHVS, CDR2 FNYEAQ. This CDR3 is CASSPGAGGTDTQYF. The CDR3 DNA reads as TGTGCCAGCAGCCCGGGGGCTGGGGGCACAGATACGCAGTATTTT.

The V gene is TRBV19, the J gene TRBJ1-2, with D hard to call. Trimming removed 2 bases at V and 5 bases at J, with 9 bases between. Germline V gene data show CDR1 as LNHDA and CDR2 as SQIVND (reference sequence). The CDR3 covers 13 residues. For the CDR3, the DNA is TGTGCCAGTAGTATAAGAAGGGAGTATGGCTACACCTTC. This translates into CASSIRREYGYTF.